This T cell receptor (beta chain) was profiled in a study of blood T cell repertoires in COVID-19. Study background: Sources were T cells, B-cell-depleted T cells, or PBMCs; the material itself was cDNA or gDNA.

Source study methods: Quantification of nucleated cells was approximated via reference gene primer amplification. The assay was immunoSEQ multiplex PCR, and TCRdb's table has in-frame clones only and misses some. The V and J calls and clone size come from that table; D and trimming were worked out from the DNA. The sample carries fewer than 150,000 clones, around 83% recorded once. Ages ranged from 18 to 89 years, with residence in around 24 US areas. Membership in each cohort depended on participant-reported clinical history. This TCR came from a man younger than 45 who had recovered from COVID-19. The source material was PBMCs or T cells enriched from blood (not recorded which).

This chain's CDR3 is CASSIPTGGADGYTF. As DNA, the CDR3 is TGTGCCAGCAGCATCCCGACAGGGGGCGCAGATGGCTACACCTTC. The chain links TRBV5-4 to TRBJ1-2; the match to TRBD1 covers 10 bases. The J segment lost 6 bases and the V segment lost 4 bases, leaving 9 bases of the junction unmatched. CDR3 length equals 15 residues. Germline lookup yields CDR1 SGHNT and CDR2 YYREEE (reference sequence).